This TCR beta chain was obtained from a study of beta chain features in type 1 diabetes. Broader study findings: PCR might favor shorter templates, equally in patients and controls. In type 1 diabetes patients, VDJ junctions had fewer insertions; deletions at these junctions were more frequent.

In total, each donor contributed a single heparinised blood draw that averaged about 110 mL. All sorted populations exceeded 98% purity. Expressed TCRB transcripts were sequenced, since all the RNA that had been isolated was reverse transcribed. Measured with immunoSEQ multiplex PCR; TCRdb has only the in-frame clones, and not every one. Found here are under 450,000 clones, 14% of them singletons; the top ten hold around 0.035%. This clone was seen a handful of times. No antigen is known for it. This CDR3 spans 21 amino acids. In germline, CDR1 is SGHVS, CDR2 FQNEAQ. The V and J ends lost 5 bases and 0 bases respectively, with 29 bases between them.

This sequence originates from a man aged 25-45 years in good health. This rearrangement joins TRBV7-8 to TRBJ2-4; D is possibly TRBD1 (6 bases). Sequencing used naive CD4+ T cells from blood. The CDR3 loop is CASSLKTGPGLDVLAKNIQYF. CDR3 DNA: TGTGCCAGCAGCCTCAAAACAGGGCCTGGTCTCGACGTACTAGCCAAAAACATTCAGTACTTC.